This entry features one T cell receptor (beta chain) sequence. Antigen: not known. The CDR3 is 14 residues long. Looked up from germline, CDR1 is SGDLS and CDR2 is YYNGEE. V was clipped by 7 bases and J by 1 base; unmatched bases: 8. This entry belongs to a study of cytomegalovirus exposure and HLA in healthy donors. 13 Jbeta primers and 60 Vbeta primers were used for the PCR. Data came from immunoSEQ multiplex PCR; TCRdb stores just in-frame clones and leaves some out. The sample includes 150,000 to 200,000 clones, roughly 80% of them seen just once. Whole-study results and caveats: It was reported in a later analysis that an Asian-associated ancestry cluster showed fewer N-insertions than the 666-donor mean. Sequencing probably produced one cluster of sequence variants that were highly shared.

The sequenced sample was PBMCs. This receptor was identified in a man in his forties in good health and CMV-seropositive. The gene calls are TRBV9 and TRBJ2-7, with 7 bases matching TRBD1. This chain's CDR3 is CASAPGTVSYEQYF. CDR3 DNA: TGTGCCAGCGCACCAGGGACAGTTTCCTACGAGCAGTACTTC.